This TCR beta chain was found in a study of human thymus T cells. This CDR3 is built from 15 residues. Germline CDR1 reads MDHEN; CDR2 reads SYDVKM. Losses at the gene ends were 1 base for V and 3 bases for J; bases not matched to a gene: 4. Assay used: immunoSEQ multiplex PCR; TCRdb lists only in-frame clones, some missing. This sample has 75,000 to 90,000 clones, with approximately 97% found just once. Resections removed during corrective heart surgery provided the thymus tissue used. Infants, healthy and Finnish, who were having corrective surgery for congenital heart defects served as donors. The sample consisted of thymus tissue. This sequence was found in a boy younger than two with a congenital heart defect but otherwise immunologically healthy. The gene calls are TRBV28 and TRBJ2-7; TRBD1 matches 9 bases. The CDR3 sequence is CASSLLGTGNYEQYF. CDR3 DNA: TGTGCCAGCAGTTTATTGGGGACAGGGAACTACGAGCAGTACTTC. The complete variable domain, with remaining parts taken from reference TRBV28 and TRBJ2-7, reads DVKVTQSSRYLVKRTGEKVFLECVQDMDHENMFWYRQDPGLGLRLIYFSYDVKMKEKGDIPEGYSVSREKKERFSLILESASTNQTSMYLCASSLLGTGNYEQYFGPGTRLTVT.